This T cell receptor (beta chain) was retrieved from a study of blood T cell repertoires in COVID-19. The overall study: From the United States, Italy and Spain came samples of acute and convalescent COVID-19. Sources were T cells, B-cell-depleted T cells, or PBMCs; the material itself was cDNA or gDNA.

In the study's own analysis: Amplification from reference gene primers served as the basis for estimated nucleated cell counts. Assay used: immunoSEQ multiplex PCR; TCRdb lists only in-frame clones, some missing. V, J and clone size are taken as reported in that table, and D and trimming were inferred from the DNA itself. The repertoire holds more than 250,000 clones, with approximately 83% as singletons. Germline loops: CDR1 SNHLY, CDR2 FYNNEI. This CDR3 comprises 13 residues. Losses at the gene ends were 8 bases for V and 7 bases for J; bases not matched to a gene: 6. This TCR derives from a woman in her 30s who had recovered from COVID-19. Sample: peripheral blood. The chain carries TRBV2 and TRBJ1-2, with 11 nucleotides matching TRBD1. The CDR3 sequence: CASSRTGGSGYTF. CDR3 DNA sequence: TGTGCCAGCTCCCGGACAGGGGGCTCTGGCTACACCTTC.